The 24 T cell receptor beta chains reported below all come from one sample, sequenced in a study of shared clonotypes between healthy human individuals. Profiled with immunoSEQ multiplex PCR; TCRdb holds only in-frame clones, not every one. The sample lists just over 2,000,000 clones; less than 95% were seen once. As defined, naive CD8 cells were CD45RO-negative and positively selected for CCR7, with terminally differentiated effector memory CD45RA+ cells excluded. Sequencing input: naive CD8+ T cells sorted from blood. Every receptor here comes from a man younger than 35 in good health.

The CDR3 here is CASSLRQGILAYEQYF. The CDR3 region has the DNA TGTGCCAGCAGCTTACGCCAGGGAATACTGGCGTACGAGCAGTACTTC. V and J are TRBV5-4 and TRBJ2-7; D possibly corresponds to TRBD1 (5 bases). The V end lost 2 bases, the J end lost 4 bases, and 19 bases lay between the germline ends. Germline loops: CDR1 SGHNT, CDR2 YYREEE (reference sequence). This CDR3 has 16 amino acids.

The rearrangement uses TRBV6-6 and TRBJ2-5; tentatively, D is TRBD1 (6 bases). Trimming left V 7 bases short and J 5 bases short, with 11 bases between. Germline-derived CDR1 and CDR2 are MNHNY and SVGAGI (reference sequence). The CDR3 loop spans 12 amino acids. CDR3 sequence: CASNQGQETQYF. In DNA, the CDR3 is TGTGCCAGCAACCAGGGGCAGGAGACCCAGTACTTC.

This chain uses TRBV5-6 with TRBJ2-7, with a possible D match to TRBD2 (6 bases). The CDR3 consists of 14 residues. V dropped 3 bases and J dropped 3 bases, with 13 bases sitting between them. Germline V gene sequence: CDR1 SGHDT, CDR2 YYEEEE. The CDR3 region has the DNA TGTGCCAGCAGCTCCTTGACTAGTATCTACGAGCAGTACTTC. Its translation: CASSSLTSIYEQYF.

The chain is built from TRBV10-2 and TRBJ2-2; D remains unclear. Germline V gene sequence: CDR1 WSHSY, CDR2 SAAADI. V was clipped by 0 bases and J by 13 bases, with 9 bases between them. This CDR3 comprises 12 residues. CDR3 nucleotide sequence: TGCGCCAGCAGTGAGTCCCTGAAGCGGCTGTTTTTT. Protein: CASSESLKRLFF.

V gene TRBV27 combines with J gene TRBJ2-3, with 9 bases that match TRBD1. J lost 5 bases, V lost 2 bases, and 5 bases had no gene match. CDR1 is MNHEY, CDR2 SMNVEV, per germline (reference sequence). The CDR3 is made up of 15 amino acids. The CDR3, as DNA: TGTGCCAGCAGTTTACAACAGGGGGCTTTAGATACGCAGTATTTT. This encodes CASSLQQGALDTQYF.

V gene TRBV11-2 combines with J gene TRBJ2-3; D not resolved. Trimming left V 0 bases short and J 0 bases short, with 7 bases between. The CDR3 has 15 residues. Germline V gene lookup returns CDR1 SGHAT and CDR2 FQNNGV. In DNA, the CDR3 is TGTGCCAGCAGCTTAGAGGTGATTAGCACAGATACGCAGTATTTT. Translating it yields CASSLEVISTDTQYF.

The gene calls are TRBV7-6 and TRBJ2-7; a weak D match, TRBD2 (5 bases). The CDR3 sequence is 13 residues long. V was clipped by 2 bases and J by 3 bases, with 8 bases between them. Germline CDR1 is SGHVS and CDR2 is FNYEAQ. The DNA for the CDR3 is TGTGCCAGCAGCTTATCCCGGGACTACGAGCAGTACTTC. This codes for CASSLSRDYEQYF.

The rearrangement joins TRBV4-1 to TRBJ2-3, with 10 bases that match TRBD2. V dropped 3 bases and J dropped 1; count of bases not matched to a gene: 4. Germline V gene lookup returns CDR1 MGHRA and CDR2 YSYEKL. The CDR3 loop spans 16 amino acids. The DNA of the CDR3 is TGCGCCAGCAGCCATCTCCTAGCGGGGGGCACAGATACGCAGTATTTT. It codes for CASSHLLAGGTDTQYF.

Details on this clone: This same CDR3 is encoded by further DNA sequences in the sample. This rearrangement joins TRBV5-1 to TRBJ2-7, with 9 bases that match TRBD2. The germline V gene encodes CDR1 SGHRS and CDR2 YFSETQ. V dropped 3 bases and J dropped 3; count of bases not matched to a gene: 4. This CDR3 is built from 14 residues. The CDR3 DNA reads as TGCGCCAGCAGCTGGTTAGCGGGAGACTACGAGCAGTACTTC. Residues: CASSWLAGDYEQYF.

Turning to this clone: This sample includes further DNA sequences coding for the same CDR3. The chain has TRBV6-1 and TRBJ2-2; 7 bases line up with TRBD2. This CDR3 is 15 amino acids long. V lost 2 bases, J lost 0 bases, and 0 bases stayed unmatched. Germline-derived CDR1 and CDR2 are MNHNS and SASEGT. CDR3 region: CASSELAANTGELFF. The CDR3 DNA is TGTGCCAGCAGTGAACTAGCGGCGAACACCGGGGAGCTGTTTTTT.

The V gene is TRBV6-6, the J gene TRBJ1-2; perhaps TRBD1 as D (5 bases). This CDR3 is built from 13 residues. Germline values: CDR1 MNHNY, CDR2 SVGAGI (reference sequence). V was clipped by 2 bases and J by 6 bases, with 10 bases between them. The CDR3 here is CASSYGRGDGYTF. The CDR3 nucleotides read TGTGCCAGCAGTTACGGCCGGGGGGATGGCTACACCTTC.

In its sample, this clone was seen once. The chain recombines TRBV18 with TRBJ1-1, with 7 bases that match TRBD1. Germline trimming cut 3 bases from V and 0 bases from J; bases unmatched to any gene: 10. CDR1 and CDR2 (germline): KGHSH, LQKENI. This CDR3 region has 17 residues. The CDR3 is CASSPSDRALLNTEAFF. As DNA, the CDR3 is TGTGCCAGCTCACCTAGTGACAGGGCTCTTTTGAACACTGAAGCTTTCTTT.

The chain combines TRBV19 with TRBJ1-1; a possible D gene is TRBD1 (6 bases). Germline loops: CDR1 LNHDA, CDR2 SQIVND (reference sequence). V was pared by 8 bases and J by 4 bases, with 14 bases between. The CDR3 runs to 13 residues. The CDR3 is CASGEGGGTEAFF. The DNA of the CDR3 is TGTGCCAGTGGCGAGGGGGGAGGCACTGAAGCTTTCTTT.

With regard to this clone: The same CDR3 also results from other DNA sequences found in this sample. This chain connects TRBV7-9 to TRBJ1-2; TRBD1 matches at 8 bases. The J segment lost 4 bases and the V segment lost 1 base, leaving 2 bases of the junction unmatched. The CDR3 is 14 amino acids. The germline V gene has CDR1 SEHNR and CDR2 FQNEAQ (reference sequence). CDR3 loop: CASSLGGQGYGYTF. CDR3 bases: TGTGCCAGCAGCTTAGGAGGACAGGGCTATGGCTACACCTTC.

This chain joins TRBV9 and TRBJ2-1; 13 nucleotides agree with TRBD2. In germline, CDR1 is SGDLS, CDR2 YYNGEE. CDR3 length: 14 residues. V trimming: 3 bases; J trimming: 10 bases; junction bases outside the gene matches: 4. The CDR3 sequence: CASSGPGLAGEQFF. In DNA, the CDR3 is TGTGCCAGCAGCGGCCCGGGACTAGCGGGAGAGCAGTTCTTC.

The rearrangement links TRBV5-1 to TRBJ2-3; D uncertain. Germline-derived CDR1 and CDR2 are SGHRS and YFSETQ. Trimming took off 3 bases at V and 5 bases at J, with 10 bases between the two ends. The CDR3 extends over 13 amino acids. The CDR3 DNA reads as TGCGCCAGCAGCTCCGAAAGTGAAGATACGCAGTATTTT. Translating gives CASSSESEDTQYF.

This chain joins TRBV13 and TRBJ2-6; TRBD1 might be the D (5 bases). Germline CDR1 PRHDT, CDR2 FYEKMQ (reference sequence). The CDR3 totals 15 residues. Trimming cost V 4 bases and J 0 bases, with 7 bases left between them. The CDR3 DNA sequence: TGTGCCAGCAGCTGGGGCGACTCTGGGGCCAACGTCCTGACTTTC. Its translation: CASSWGDSGANVLTF.

The chain joins TRBV7-6 to TRBJ2-7; 8 bases fit TRBD1. The CDR3 sequence is 15 residues long. Germline assignment: CDR1 SGHVS and CDR2 FNYEAQ. Trimming at V came to 2 bases and at J to 3 bases, leaving 6 bases not matched to a gene. The CDR3 DNA is TGTGCCAGCAGCTTAATCACCGGGACAGGCTACGAGCAGTACTTC. Its protein is CASSLITGTGYEQYF.

This chain uses TRBV19 with TRBJ2-7, with no clear D. Between the trimmed V and J ends, which lost 3 bases and 3 bases, there was a span of 3 bases. The CDR3 spans 11 residues. Germline V gene data show CDR1 as LNHDA and CDR2 as SQIVND (reference sequence). The CDR3 protein is CASSIDYEQYF. The CDR3, as DNA: TGTGCCAGTAGTATTGACTACGAGCAGTACTTC. The whole variable domain, filled in from reference TRBV19 and TRBJ2-7, reads DGGITQSPKYLFRKEGQNVTLSCEQNLNHDAMYWYRQDPGQGLRLIYYSQIVNDFQKGDIAEGYSVSREKKESFPLTVTSAQKNPTAFYLCASSIDYEQYFGPGTRLTVT.

V usage is TRBV13 and J usage is TRBJ2-7, with 9 bases identical to TRBD1. The germline V gene has CDR1 PRHDT and CDR2 FYEKMQ (reference sequence). V lost 3 bases to trimming and J lost 6 bases; unmatched junction nucleotides: 9. The CDR3 has 15 residues. As DNA, the CDR3 is TGTGCCAGCAGCTTCGCGGGACAGGGTCTTCTCGAGCAGTACTTC. Translation gives CASSFAGQGLLEQYF.

J is TRBJ2-1 and V is TRBV9; 14 bases are a match to TRBD2. The J segment lost 1 base and the V segment lost 3 bases, leaving 6 bases of the junction unmatched. The length of the CDR3 is 18 residues. Looked up from germline, CDR1 is SGDLS and CDR2 is YYNGEE. CDR3 sequence: CASSDGGLAGGSYNEQFF. The CDR3 bases are TGTGCCAGCAGCGACGGCGGACTAGCGGGGGGTTCCTACAATGAGCAGTTCTTC. The full variable domain, with the rest looked up from reference TRBV9 and TRBJ2-1, is DSGVTQTPKHLITATGQRVTLRCSPRSGDLSVYWYQQSLDQGLQFLIQYYNGEERAKGNILERFSAQQFPDLHSELNLSSLELGDSALYFCASSDGGLAGGSYNEQFFGPGTRLTVL.

The DNA for the CDR3 is TGTGCCTCCTCCGGGACTAGCGGGATTGGGAATGAGCAGTTCTTC. Protein product: CASSGTSGIGNEQFF. This chain links TRBV30 with TRBJ2-1, with 13 nucleotides matching TRBD2. CDR3 length equals 15 residues. Germline lookup yields CDR1 GTSNPN and CDR2 SVGIG (reference sequence). With V trimmed by 7 bases and J by 7 bases, 10 bases remained unmatched.

The chain recombines TRBV18 with TRBJ2-2, with 10 nucleotides matching TRBD2. Looked up from germline, CDR1 is KGHSH and CDR2 is LQKENI. The CDR3 is made up of 17 amino acids. Trimming at V came to 3 bases and at J to 4 bases, leaving 8 bases not matched to a gene. The CDR3 DNA reads as TGTGCCAGCTCACCTACAGAACTAGCGGGACTCACCGGGGAGCTGTTTTTT. Translation gives CASSPTELAGLTGELFF.

This chain connects TRBV4-1 to TRBJ1-1; D may be TRBD1 (5 bases). Germline CDR1 MGHRA, CDR2 YSYEKL. The CDR3 loop spans 14 amino acids. The V and J ends lost 7 bases and 5 bases respectively, with 17 bases between them. The chain's CDR3 is CASTPGQGDTEAFF. CDR3 in DNA: TGCGCCAGCACTCCCGGCCAGGGAGATACTGAAGCTTTCTTT.